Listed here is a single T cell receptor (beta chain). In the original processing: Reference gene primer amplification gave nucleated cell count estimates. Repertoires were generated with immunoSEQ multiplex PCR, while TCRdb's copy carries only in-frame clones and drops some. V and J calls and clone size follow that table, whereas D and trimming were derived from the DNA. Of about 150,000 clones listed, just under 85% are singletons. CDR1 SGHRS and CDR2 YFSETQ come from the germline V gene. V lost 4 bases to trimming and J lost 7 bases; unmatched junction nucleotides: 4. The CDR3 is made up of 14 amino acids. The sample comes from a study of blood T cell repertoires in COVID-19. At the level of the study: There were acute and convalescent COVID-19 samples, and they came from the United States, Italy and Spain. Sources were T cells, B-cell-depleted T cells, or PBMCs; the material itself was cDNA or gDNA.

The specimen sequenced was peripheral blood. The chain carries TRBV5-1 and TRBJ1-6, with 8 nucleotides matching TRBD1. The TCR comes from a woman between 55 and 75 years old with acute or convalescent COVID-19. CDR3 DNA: TGCGCCAGCAGCAGACAGGGGACCAATTCACCCCTCCACTTT. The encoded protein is CASSRQGTNSPLHF.